There are many counts of the clone carrying this TCR beta chain. The antigen remains undetermined. The data belong to a study of T cell repertoires in cytomegalovirus infection. Study-wide context: Evidence of both CMV infection and a matching HLA type came from public TCR beta signatures. Points from the study as a whole: The cumulative frequency of public TCR beta families distinguished individuals who carried CMV together with the relevant HLA.

TCRdb re-analysed the reads in MiXCR, keeping a single row per CDR3 protein. Of about 250,000 distinct CDR3 sequences detected, roughly 6.5% appear once; the ten largest clones hold around 6.5%. V lost 8 bases and J lost 0, with 10 bases in between. Germline V gene lookup returns CDR1 SNHLY and CDR2 FYNNEI. CDR3 size: 13 residues. The sequenced sample consisted of PBMCs. This receptor was identified in a human donor in good health (CMV status not recorded). Some clones in this sample may be carry-over from other donors' samples. The V and J genes are TRBV2 and TRBJ1-2, with D hard to call. The CDR3 nucleotides read TGTGCCAGCGTACAGAGAGCTAACTATGGCTACACCTTC. It specifies CASVQRANYGYTF.